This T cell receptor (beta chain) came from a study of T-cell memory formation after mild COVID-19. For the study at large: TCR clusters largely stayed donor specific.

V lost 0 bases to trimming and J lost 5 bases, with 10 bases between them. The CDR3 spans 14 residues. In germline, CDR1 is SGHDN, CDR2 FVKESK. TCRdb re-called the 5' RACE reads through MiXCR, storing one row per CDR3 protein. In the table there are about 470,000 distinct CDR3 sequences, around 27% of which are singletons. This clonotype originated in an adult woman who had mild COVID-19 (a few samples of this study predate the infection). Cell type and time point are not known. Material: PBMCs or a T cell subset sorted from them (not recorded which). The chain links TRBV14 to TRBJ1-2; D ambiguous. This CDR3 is CASSQERLGYGYTF. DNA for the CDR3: TGTGCCAGCAGCCAAGAACGGTTGGGGTATGGCTACACCTTC.